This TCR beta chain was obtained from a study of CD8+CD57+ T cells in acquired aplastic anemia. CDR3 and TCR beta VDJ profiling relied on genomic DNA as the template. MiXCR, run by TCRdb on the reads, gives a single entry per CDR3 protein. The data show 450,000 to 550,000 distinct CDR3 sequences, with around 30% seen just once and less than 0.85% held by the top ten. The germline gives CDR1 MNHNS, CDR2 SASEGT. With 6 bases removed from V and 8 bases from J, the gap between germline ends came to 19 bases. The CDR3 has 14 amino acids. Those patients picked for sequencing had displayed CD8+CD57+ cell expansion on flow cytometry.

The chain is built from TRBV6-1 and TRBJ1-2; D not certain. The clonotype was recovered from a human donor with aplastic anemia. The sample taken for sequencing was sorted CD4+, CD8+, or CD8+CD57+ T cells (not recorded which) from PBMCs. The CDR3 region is CASSPVGRERGYTF. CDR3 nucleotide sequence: TGTGCCAGCAGCCCCGTCGGACGGGAACGGGGCTACACCTTC.